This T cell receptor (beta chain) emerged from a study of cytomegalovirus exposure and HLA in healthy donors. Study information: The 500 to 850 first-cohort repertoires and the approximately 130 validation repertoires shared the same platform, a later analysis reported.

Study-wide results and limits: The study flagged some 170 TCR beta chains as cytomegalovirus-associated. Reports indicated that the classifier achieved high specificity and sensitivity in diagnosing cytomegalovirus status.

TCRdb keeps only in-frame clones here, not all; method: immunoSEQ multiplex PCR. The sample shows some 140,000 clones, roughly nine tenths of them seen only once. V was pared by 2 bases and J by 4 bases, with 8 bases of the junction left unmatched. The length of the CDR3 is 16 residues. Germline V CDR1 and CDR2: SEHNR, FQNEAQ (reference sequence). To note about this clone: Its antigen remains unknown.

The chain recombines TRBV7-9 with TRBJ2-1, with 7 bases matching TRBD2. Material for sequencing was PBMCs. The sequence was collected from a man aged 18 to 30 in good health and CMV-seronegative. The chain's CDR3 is CASSLRGVAQYNEQFF. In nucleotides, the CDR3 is TGTGCCAGCAGCTTACGGGGGGTTGCGCAATACAATGAGCAGTTCTTC.